Listed below are T cell receptor beta chains from one sample, sequenced in a study of tumor-infiltrating lymphocytes in primary liver carcinoma. TCRdb fed the multiplex PCR reads into MiXCR, producing one record per CDR3 protein. The sample contains about 320,000 distinct CDR3 sequences, about 62% of which appear only once. The specimen was peripheral blood. These receptors were obtained from a man in his forties or fifties with primary liver carcinoma and hepatitis B virus infection. The CDR3 runs from the conserved cysteine through the conserved F or W. Fields, in order: clone size, V gene, J gene, D gene, CDR3 protein, CDR3 DNA. D genes are given only for firm matches. The size entry is marked missing in some rows and otherwise reads once, few, many or a size class.

>NA|TRBV6-5|TRBJ2-5|NA
CASSSDWMGETQYF
TGTGCCAGCAGTAGTGACTGGATGGGGGAGACCCAGTACTTC
>many|TRBV4-2|TRBJ2-3|TRBD2
CASSRSGNPDTQYF
TGTGCCAGCAGCCGTAGCGGGAACCCAGATACGCAGTATTTT
>NA|TRBV28|TRBJ2-1|NA
CASSFRGSYNEQFF
TGTGCCAGCAGTTTTCGGGGTTCCTACAATGAGCAGTTCTTC
>few|TRBV5-4|TRBJ2-2|NA
CASLDGAGKNTGELFF
TGTGCCAGCCTTGATGGGGCGGGGAAGAACACCGGGGAGCTGTTTTTT
>NA|TRBV5-6|TRBJ2-2|TRBD2
CASSHGLAGVVGTGELFF
TGTGCCAGCAGCCATGGACTAGCGGGAGTTGTCGGCACCGGGGAGCTGTTTTTT
>once|TRBV11-2|TRBJ1-1|NA
CASTLEGNAEAFF
TGTGCCAGCACCTTGGAGGGGAACGCTGAAGCTTTCTTT
>few|TRBV6-5|TRBJ2-2|TRBD1
CASRGTGYTGELSF
TGTGCCAGCAGAGGGACAGGGTACACCGGGGAGCTGTCTTTT
>many|TRBV28|TRBJ2-1|TRBD2
CASSPPGRGTFGNEQFF
TGTGCCAGCAGTCCACCCGGGAGGGGCACCTTTGGCAATGAGCAGTTCTTC
>many|TRBV12-3/TRBV12-4|TRBJ1-2|NA
CASSFSVGNLYGYTF
TGTGCCAGCAGTTTTTCGGTGGGGAACCTCTATGGCTACACCTTC
>NA|TRBV7-3|TRBJ2-1|NA
CASSPAANGIDEQFF
TGTGCCAGCAGCCCAGCGGCTAACGGGATCGATGAGCAGTTCTTC
>NA|TRBV28|TRBJ2-5|NA
CASTLARAGETQYF
TGTGCCAGCACCCTAGCGAGGGCTGGGGAGACCCAGTACTTC
>many|TRBV11-2|TRBJ2-5|NA
CASSFTTVGTQYF
TGTGCCAGCAGCTTCACAACCGTTGGCACCCAGTACTTC
>NA|TRBV7-9|TRBJ2-3|NA
CASSTLGGLTDTQYF
TGTGCCAGCAGTACCTTGGGGGGCCTCACAGATACGCAGTATTTT
>many|TRBV10-2|TRBJ2-3|NA
CASSAGLGGDTQYF
TGCGCCAGCAGTGCGGGACTGGGGGGAGATACGCAGTATTTT
>few|TRBV4-1|TRBJ2-4|NA
CASSQGDELPKYF
TGCGCCAGCAGCCAAGGGGACGAACTACCAAAGTACTTC
>once|TRBV10-3|TRBJ2-1|TRBD2
CAIGTSGRAYNEQFF
TGTGCCATAGGGACTAGCGGGAGGGCATACAATGAGCAGTTCTTC
>NA|TRBV15|TRBJ1-1|TRBD1
CATRNEGRGLSEAFF
TGTGCCACCAGAAATGAGGGCAGGGGGCTCTCTGAAGCTTTCTTT
>NA|TRBV6-6|TRBJ2-5|NA
CASSSGGGHETQYF
TGTGCCAGCAGTTCGGGAGGGGGCCACGAGACCCAGTACTTC
>NA|TRBV12-3/TRBV12-4|TRBJ2-2|NA
CVSSFLAAGELFF
TGTGTCAGCAGTTTTCTCGCCGCCGGGGAGCTCTTTTTT
>few|TRBV28|TRBJ2-7|TRBD1
CASRSVTGTGVFYEQYF
TGTGCCAGCAGATCTGTAACCGGGACAGGGGTCTTCTACGAGCAGTACTTC
>NA|TRBV6-1|TRBJ2-3|TRBD2
CTSIETSVTSTDTQYF
TGTACCAGCATCGAGACTAGCGTAACTAGCACAGATACGCAGTATTTT
>NA|TRBV10-2|TRBJ2-7|TRBD1
CAGSDRGRFHEQYF
TGCGCCGGCAGTGACAGGGGGCGCTTCCACGAGCAGTACTTC
>once|TRBV29-1|TRBJ2-3|NA
CSVPHGTDTQYF
TGCAGTGTTCCACATGGCACAGATACGCAGTATTTT
>NA|TRBV6-2/TRBV6-3|TRBJ2-1|TRBD2
CVSSLSGRAQNEQFF
TGTGTAAGCAGTCTTAGCGGGAGGGCTCAAAATGAGCAGTTCTTC
>NA|TRBV6-1|TRBJ2-7|NA
CASSDWTDLSEQYF
TGTGCCAGCAGTGATTGGACGGACCTTAGCGAGCAGTATTTC
>few|TRBV5-5|TRBJ2-7|NA
CASSRVGYEQYF
TGTGCCAGCAGCCGCGTGGGCTACGAGCAGTACTTC
>NA|TRBV11-1|TRBJ2-7|NA
CASSLEAGVTCGQYF
TGTGCCAGCAGCTTAGAAGCAGGCGTCACCTGCGGGCAGTACTTC
>NA|TRBV28|TRBJ1-5|NA
CASKLEGMPQHF
TGTGCCAGCAAACTGGAAGGGATGCCCCAGCATTTT
>NA|TRBV4-2|TRBJ2-5|NA
CASSQDISPAGVGETQYF
TGTGCCAGCAGCCAAGATATCTCCCCTGCAGGAGTGGGAGAGACCCAGTACTTC
>NA|TRBV5-4|TRBJ2-5|NA
CTSSLRSRGKETQYF
TGTACCAGCAGCTTGAGGTCGCGGGGCAAGGAGACCCAGTACTTC
>NA|TRBV30|TRBJ1-3|NA
CALMGQSYTIYF
TGTGCCTTGATGGGACAATCATACACCATATATTTT
>NA|TRBV5-4|TRBJ2-2|NA
CASSLAQGRAGELFF
TGTGCCAGCAGCTTGGCTCAGGGCAGAGCCGGGGAGCTGTTTTTT
>few|TRBV12-3/TRBV12-4|TRBJ1-6|NA
CASTPGDSYNSPLHF
TGTGCCAGCACCCCTGGGGACTCCTATAATTCACCCCTCCACTTT
>NA|TRBV4-2|TRBJ1-5|NA
CASSRERAADSPQHF
TGTGCCAGCAGCCGGGAGAGGGCGGCGGACTCGCCCCAGCATTTT
>medium-sized|TRBV11-2|TRBJ1-1|NA
CASSLGGNTEAFF
TGTGCCAGCAGCTTAGGCGGGAACACTGAAGCTTTCTTT
>NA|TRBV28|TRBJ2-7|TRBD2
CASSPWGGITYEQYF
TGTGCCAGCAGCCCGTGGGGGGGGATAACCTACGAGCAGTACTTC
>NA|TRBV6-6|TRBJ2-7|NA
CASSFGTGAHYEQYF
TGTGCCAGCAGTTTCGGGACTGGCGCTCACTACGAGCAGTACTTC
>many|TRBV10-3|TRBJ1-1|TRBD1
CAISPGTEVTEAFF
TGTGCCATCAGCCCAGGGACAGAGGTCACTGAAGCTTTCTTT
>NA|TRBV11-2|TRBJ2-5|TRBD2
CASSLGDGRGETQYF
TGTGCCAGCAGCTTAGGAGACGGGAGGGGAGAGACCCAATACTTC
>NA|TRBV7-9|TRBJ2-7|TRBD2
CASSSYRTSGRLEQYF
TGTGCCAGCAGCTCGTATAGGACTAGCGGGAGGCTCGAGCAGTACTTC
>NA|TRBV4-3|TRBJ2-6|NA
CAGSSGLAGISGANVLTF
TGCGCCGGCAGTTCCGGACTGGCGGGAATTTCTGGGGCCAACGTCCTGACTTTC
>NA|TRBV7-9|TRBJ2-5|NA
CASSNPSLETQYF
TGTGCCAGCAGCAACCCTTCGTTGGAGACCCAGTACTTC
>NA|TRBV29-1|TRBJ1-5|TRBD1
CSVGDRGVDQPQHF
TGCAGCGTTGGCGACAGGGGGGTGGATCAGCCCCAGCATTTT
>NA|TRBV20-1|TRBJ2-4|NA
CSATGQILAKNIQYF
TGCAGTGCTACCGGACAGATTCTAGCCAAAAACATTCAGTACTTC
>few|TRBV5-1|TRBJ2-5|NA
CASSLVSRGETQYF
TGCGCCAGCAGCTTAGTGTCGAGGGGAGAGACCCAGTACTTC
>NA|TRBV10-3|TRBJ2-1|TRBD2
CAISGSREGRHEQFF
TGTGCCATCAGCGGGTCGCGGGAGGGACGCCATGAGCAGTTCTTC
>NA|TRBV29-1|TRBJ2-7|NA
CSVEDGHWDEQYF
TGCAGCGTTGAAGATGGACACTGGGACGAGCAGTACTTC
>many|TRBV11-2|TRBJ2-1|NA
CASSLDGSAYNEQFF
TGTGCCAGCAGCTTAGACGGGAGTGCCTACAATGAGCAGTTCTTC